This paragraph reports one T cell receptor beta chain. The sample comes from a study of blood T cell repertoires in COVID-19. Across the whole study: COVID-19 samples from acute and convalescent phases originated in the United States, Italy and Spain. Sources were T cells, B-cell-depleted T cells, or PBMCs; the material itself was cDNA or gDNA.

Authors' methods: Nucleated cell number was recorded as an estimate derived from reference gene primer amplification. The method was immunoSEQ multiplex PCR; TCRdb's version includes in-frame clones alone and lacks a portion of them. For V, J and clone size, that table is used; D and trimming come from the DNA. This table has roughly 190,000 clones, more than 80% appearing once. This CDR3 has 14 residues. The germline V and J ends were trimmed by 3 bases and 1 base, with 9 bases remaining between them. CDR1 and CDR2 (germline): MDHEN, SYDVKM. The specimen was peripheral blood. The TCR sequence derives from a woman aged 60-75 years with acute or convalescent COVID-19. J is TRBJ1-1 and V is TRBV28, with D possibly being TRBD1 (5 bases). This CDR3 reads CASSFVGGNTEAFF. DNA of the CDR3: TGTGCCAGCAGTTTCGTGGGGGGGAACACTGAAGCTTTCTTT.